Below, 25 T cell receptor beta chains from the same sample are listed, as sequenced in a study of early T cells in non-severe SARS-CoV-2 infection. TCRdb called the 5' RACE reads again in MiXCR, with one record for every CDR3 protein. The sample has 75,000 to 80,000 distinct CDR3 sequences; less than 20% are singletons. Sequencing was carried out using whole blood. These receptors were taken from an adult who was a healthcare worker with PCR-confirmed SARS-CoV-2 infection or an uninfected control (not recorded which).

This clonotype came up a few times. The V and J genes are TRBV27 and TRBJ1-2, with TRBD1 matching 12 bases. The V gene end was trimmed by 4 bases and the J gene end by 6 bases; junction bases not matched to a gene: 6. Germline values: CDR1 MNHEY, CDR2 SMNVEV (reference sequence). The CDR3 spans 15 residues. For the CDR3, the DNA is TGTGCCAGCAGTTCCCTTGGGACAGGGGGCGATGGCTACACCTTC. Its translation is CASSSLGTGGDGYTF.

This clonotype has a handful of counts. This sequence joins TRBV11-2 and TRBJ1-4; D gene unclear. CDR3 length: 14 residues. Germline-derived CDR1 and CDR2 are SGHAT and FQNNGV. With 5 bases removed from V and 5 bases from J, the gap between germline ends came to 12 bases. The CDR3 loop is CASSLHGVNEKLFF. The CDR3 nucleotides are TGTGCCAGCAGCCTCCACGGGGTGAATGAAAAACTGTTTTTT.

This clonotype occurred a few times. For the CDR3, the DNA is TGTGCCAGCAGTCGCCAAACAGGGGGGAGCGAGCAGTACTTC. Translated, it gives CASSRQTGGSEQYF. The chain has TRBV28 and TRBJ2-7; 8 nucleotides match TRBD1. CDR3 size: 14 residues. The junction had 9 bases not matched to a gene; V was cut back by 5 bases and J by 6 bases. Germline lookup yields CDR1 MDHEN and CDR2 SYDVKM.

This clonotype has only a few counts. The rearrangement joins TRBV20-1 to TRBJ1-3; D unclear. This CDR3 contains 12 residues. Trimming stripped 3 bases from V and 4 bases from J, with 7 bases between. CDR1 DFQATT and CDR2 SNEGSKA come from the germline V gene (reference sequence). DNA for the CDR3: TGCAGTGCTAGTTCCGTGGGAAACACCATATATTTT. Translating it yields CSASSVGNTIYF.

The V gene is TRBV2, the J gene TRBJ1-4; TRBD1 might be the D (6 bases). CDR3 length: 13 amino acids. The germline V and J ends were trimmed by 4 bases and 5 bases, with 8 bases remaining between them. Germline V gene sequence: CDR1 SNHLY, CDR2 FYNNEI. The DNA for the CDR3 is TGTGCCAGCAGTGTACAGGGAAATGAAAAACTGTTTTTT. Residues: CASSVQGNEKLFF.

This clonotype was observed a few times. This chain uses TRBV28 with TRBJ2-2, with a weak D call TRBD1 (5 bases). This CDR3 comprises 13 residues. Germline V CDR1 and CDR2: MDHEN, SYDVKM. V was trimmed by 5 bases and J by 7 bases, leaving 11 bases between them. The CDR3 bases are TGTGCCAGCAGTGAACCAGGGATCGGGGAGCTGTTTTTT. This encodes CASSEPGIGELFF. Based on the CDR3 plus reference TRBV28 and TRBJ2-2, the full variable domain is DVKVTQSSRYLVKRTGEKVFLECVQDMDHENMFWYRQDPGLGLRLIYFSYDVKMKEKGDIPEGYSVSREKKERFSLILESASTNQTSMYLCASSEPGIGELFFGEGSRLTVL.

CDR3 in amino acids: CASSLTGGTYGYTF. DNA of the CDR3: TGTGCCAGCAGTCTCACAGGGGGGACTTATGGCTACACCTTC. The V and J genes are TRBV27 and TRBJ1-2; 8 nucleotides align to TRBD1. The CDR3 loop spans 14 amino acids. Trimming at V came to 5 bases and at J to 5 bases, leaving 7 bases not matched to a gene. Germline loops: CDR1 MNHEY, CDR2 SMNVEV (reference sequence).

In its sample, this clonotype was seen a few times. The V gene is TRBV4-2, the J gene TRBJ2-3, with D tentatively TRBD1 or TRBD2 (6 bases each). V shed 0 bases and J shed 0 bases, with 16 bases lying between them. The germline V gene encodes CDR1 LGHNA and CDR2 YNFKEQ. This CDR3 has 18 residues. The CDR3 DNA reads TGTGCCAGCAGCCAAGATCAGGGGACTTCCACTAGCACAGATACGCAGTATTTT. Protein: CASSQDQGTSTSTDTQYF.

The V gene is TRBV28, the J gene TRBJ2-7; D not certain. V lost 3 bases and J 3 bases, leaving 6 bases between the germline ends. The CDR3 sequence is 12 residues long. Per germline, CDR1 MDHEN and CDR2 SYDVKM. Here the CDR3 reads CASSFKFYEQYF. The CDR3 nucleotides read TGTGCCAGCAGTTTCAAATTCTACGAGCAGTACTTC. Variable domain in full (rest from reference TRBV28 and TRBJ2-7): DVKVTQSSRYLVKRTGEKVFLECVQDMDHENMFWYRQDPGLGLRLIYFSYDVKMKEKGDIPEGYSVSREKKERFSLILESASTNQTSMYLCASSFKFYEQYFGPGTRLTVT.

This chain joins TRBV4-3 and TRBJ1-1; unclear D gene. The CDR3 sequence is 15 residues long. Trimming pared 1 base from V and 1 base from J, leaving 10 bases between. CDR1 and CDR2 (germline): LGHNA, YSLEER. The CDR3 loop is CASSQGIAPNTEAFF. DNA for the CDR3: TGCGCCAGCAGCCAAGGAATTGCACCGAACACTGAAGCTTTCTTT.

This chain connects TRBV7-3 to TRBJ2-2; TRBD1 is a possible D gene (6 bases). Looked up from germline, CDR1 is SGHTA and CDR2 is FQGTGA. The CDR3 spans 15 residues. The V end was cut by 5 bases, the J end by 1 base, with 11 bases between. The CDR3 spells CASSPGQLNTGELFF. The CDR3 DNA follows: TGTGCCAGCAGCCCCGGACAGCTGAACACCGGGGAGCTGTTTTTT.

This clonotype was detected a few times. This chain joins TRBV27 and TRBJ1-5, with unresolved D. Trimming removed 5 bases from V and 6 bases from J, with 11 bases in between. This CDR3 has 13 amino acids. CDR1 and CDR2 (germline): MNHEY, SMNVEV (reference sequence). CDR3 coding DNA: TGTGCCAGCAGTCCCTGGTGGGCTCAGCCCCAGCATTTT. It codes for CASSPWWAQPQHF.

Many counts were recorded for this clonotype. The gene calls are TRBV5-1 and TRBJ1-6; D is undetermined. CDR1 is SGHRS, CDR2 YFSETQ, per germline. The length of the CDR3 is 11 residues. Trimming took 0 bases from V and 9 from J, leaving 1 base between them. The chain's CDR3 is CASSLASPLHF. For the CDR3, the DNA is TGCGCCAGCAGCTTGGCTTCACCCCTCCACTTT.

J is TRBJ2-2 and V is TRBV25-1; TRBD2 matches 8 bases. The germline gives CDR1 MGHDK, CDR2 SYGVNS. The length of the CDR3 is 16 residues. V lost 4 bases, J lost 0 bases, and 4 bases stayed unmatched. CDR3 nucleotides: TGTGCCAGCAGTGGAAGGCGGGGGGCGAACACCGGGGAGCTGTTTTTT. Translation gives CASSGRRGANTGELFF.

The V gene is TRBV7-6, the J gene TRBJ2-2; 8 nucleotides match TRBD2. Per germline, CDR1 SGHVS and CDR2 FNYEAQ. Trimming at V came to 5 bases and at J to 4 bases, leaving 9 bases not matched to a gene. This CDR3 region has 16 residues. The DNA for the CDR3 is TGTGCCAGCAGCCGAGCTGGCGGGGGGATCACCGGGGAGCTGTTTTTT. The encoded protein is CASSRAGGGITGELFF.

V is TRBV21-1 and J is TRBJ2-3; TRBD2, the table's D call, lacks a check against the DNA. TRBV21-1 is shown as a pseudogene. This CDR3 comprises 16 residues. This chain's CDR3 is CASNYRLADSTDTQYF. CDR3 nucleotides: TGTGCCAGCAACTACCGACTAGCGGACAGCACAGATACGCAGTATTTT.

DNA of the CDR3: TGTGCCAGTAGTATAAAGGGCGGCTATGGCTACACCTTC. The encoded protein is CASSIKGGYGYTF. The chain couples TRBV19 to TRBJ1-2; no clear D. The V and J ends lost 2 bases and 4 bases respectively, with 8 bases between them. CDR1 LNHDA and CDR2 SQIVND come from the germline V gene (reference sequence). This CDR3 is built from 13 residues. The entire variable domain, with the rest obtained from reference TRBV19 and TRBJ1-2, is as follows: DGGITQSPKYLFRKEGQNVTLSCEQNLNHDAMYWYRQDPGQGLRLIYYSQIVNDFQKGDIAEGYSVSREKKESFPLTVTSAQKNPTAFYLCASSIKGGYGYTFGSGTRLTVV.

V and J are TRBV12-3 or TRBV12-4 and TRBJ2-1; 8 nucleotides agree with TRBD2. Trimming took 3 bases from V and 6 from J; bases not matched to a gene: 4. The CDR3 extends over 14 amino acids. This CDR3 reads CASSFGGTSNEQFF. The DNA for the CDR3 is TGTGCCAGCAGTTTTGGTGGGACTAGCAATGAGCAGTTCTTC.

There are many counts of this clonotype. The chain links TRBV19 to TRBJ2-3; 9 bases align to TRBD2. The junction had 2 bases not matched to a gene; V was cut back by 5 bases and J by 2 bases. Germline CDR1 LNHDA, CDR2 SQIVND (reference sequence). This CDR3 is built from 14 residues. The CDR3 is CASSLAGYTDTQYF. CDR3 coding DNA: TGTGCCAGTAGTCTAGCGGGGTACACAGATACGCAGTATTTT.

This clonotype has a handful of counts. V gene TRBV29-1 combines with J gene TRBJ2-3; D not resolved. The CDR3 extends over 13 amino acids. Germline V gene data show CDR1 as SQVTM and CDR2 as ANQGSEA. V was cut by 2 bases and J by 4 bases, with 10 bases left in between. The CDR3 spells CSVEITAADTQYF. The DNA for the CDR3 is TGCAGCGTTGAAATTACAGCTGCAGATACGCAGTATTTT.

In its sample, this clonotype was seen a few times. The J gene is TRBJ1-2, the V gene TRBV18, with D possibly matching TRBD1 (6 bases). This CDR3 is 16 amino acids long. Germline CDR1 reads KGHSH; CDR2 reads LQKENI. V gave up 3 bases and J gave up 4 bases, with 18 bases separating them. The CDR3 region is CASSPLPGETLYGYTF. In nucleotides, the CDR3 is TGTGCCAGCTCACCCCTCCCAGGGGAGACCCTCTATGGCTACACCTTC. Looking up the rest from reference TRBV18 and TRBJ1-2 gives the full variable domain: NAGVMQNPRHLVRRRGQEARLRCSPMKGHSHVYWYRQLPEEGLKFMVYLQKENIIDESGMPKERFSAEFPKEGPSILRIQQVVRGDSAAYFCASSPLPGETLYGYTFGSGTRLTVV.

The rearrangement links TRBV7-2 to TRBJ2-1; 13 bases line up with TRBD2. The CDR3 has 17 residues. Trimming at V came to 6 bases and at J to 8 bases, leaving 13 bases not matched to a gene. CDR1 SGHTA and CDR2 FQGNSA come from the germline V gene. CDR3 bases: TGTGCCAGCAGAAGGGGGGGACTAGCGGGAAAAGGCGATGAGCAGTTCTTC. This sequence encodes CASRRGGLAGKGDEQFF.

This clonotype occurred a few times. V and J are TRBV9 and TRBJ1-5; a weak D match, TRBD1 (6 bases). The V end was cut by 0 bases, the J end by 3 bases, with 10 bases between. The CDR3 is 15 amino acids. CDR1 is SGDLS and CDR2 is YYNGEE in the germline V gene. Here the CDR3 DNA reads TGTGCCAGCAGCGTAGGCCACAGGGACAATCAGCCCCAGCATTTT. Its translation is CASSVGHRDNQPQHF.

This clonotype came up a few times. The chain links TRBV6-2 or TRBV6-3 to TRBJ2-7; D may be TRBD1 (6 bases). Germline V lookup: CDR1 MNHEY, CDR2 SVGEGT. The length of the CDR3 is 13 residues. V was clipped by 8 bases and J by 1 base, with 12 bases between them. As DNA, the CDR3 is TGTGCCAGCGGGACACCCATGTCCTACGAGCAGTACTTC. As protein: CASGTPMSYEQYF.

The J gene is TRBJ2-1, the V gene TRBV7-2; D not resolved. The germline V gene encodes CDR1 SGHTA and CDR2 FQGNSA. Between the trimmed V and J ends, which lost 5 bases and 11 bases, there was a span of 13 bases. The CDR3 runs to 12 residues. The CDR3 DNA reads TGTGCCAGCAGCGCCGACACGGGTAAGCAGTTCTTC. Translated, it gives CASSADTGKQFF.